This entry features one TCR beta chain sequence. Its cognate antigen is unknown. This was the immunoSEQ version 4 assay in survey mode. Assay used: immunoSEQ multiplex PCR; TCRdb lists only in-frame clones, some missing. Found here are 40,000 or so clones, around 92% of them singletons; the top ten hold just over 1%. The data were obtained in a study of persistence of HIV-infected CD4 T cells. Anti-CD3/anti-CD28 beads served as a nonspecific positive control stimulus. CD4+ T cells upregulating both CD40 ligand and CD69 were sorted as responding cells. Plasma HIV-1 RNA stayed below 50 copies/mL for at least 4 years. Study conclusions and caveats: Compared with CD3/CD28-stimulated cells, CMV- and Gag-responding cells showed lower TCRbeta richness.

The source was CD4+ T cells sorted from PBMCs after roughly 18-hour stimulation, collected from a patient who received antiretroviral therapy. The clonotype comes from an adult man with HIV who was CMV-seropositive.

CDR3 coding DNA: TGTGCTAGTGGTGCGTCCGGGACAGGCTTTTACTACGAGCAGTACTTC. This encodes CASGASGTGFYYEQYF. The chain uses TRBV12-5 and TRBJ2-7; the match to TRBD1 covers 8 bases. Germline V gene sequence: CDR1 LGHNT, CDR2 FRNRAP. Germline trimming cut 5 bases from V and 3 bases from J; bases unmatched to any gene: 12. CDR3 length equals 16 residues.